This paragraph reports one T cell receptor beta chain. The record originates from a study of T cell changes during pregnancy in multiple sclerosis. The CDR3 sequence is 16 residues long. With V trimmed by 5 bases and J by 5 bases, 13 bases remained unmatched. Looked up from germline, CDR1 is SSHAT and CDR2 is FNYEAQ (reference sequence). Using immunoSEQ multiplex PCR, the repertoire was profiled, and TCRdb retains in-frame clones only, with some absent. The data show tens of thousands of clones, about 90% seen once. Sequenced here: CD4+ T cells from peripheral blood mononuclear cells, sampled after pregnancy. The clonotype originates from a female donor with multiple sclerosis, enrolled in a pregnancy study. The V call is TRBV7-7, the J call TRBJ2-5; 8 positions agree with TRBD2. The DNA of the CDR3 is TGTGCCAGCAGCGCCATAAGCGCGGGGGGCCGGGAGACCCAGTACTTC. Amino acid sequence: CASSAISAGGRETQYF.